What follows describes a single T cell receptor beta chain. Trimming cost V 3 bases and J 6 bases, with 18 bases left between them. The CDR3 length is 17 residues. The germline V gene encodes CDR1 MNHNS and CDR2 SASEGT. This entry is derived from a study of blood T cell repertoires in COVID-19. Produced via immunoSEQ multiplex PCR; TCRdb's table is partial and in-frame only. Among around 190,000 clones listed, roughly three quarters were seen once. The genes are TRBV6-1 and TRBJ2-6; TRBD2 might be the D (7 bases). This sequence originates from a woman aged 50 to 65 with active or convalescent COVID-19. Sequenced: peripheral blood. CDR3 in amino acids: CASSDGGGVVAANVLTF. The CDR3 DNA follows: TGTGCCAGCAGTGACGGCGGGGGCGTGGTCGCGGCCAACGTCCTGACTTTC.